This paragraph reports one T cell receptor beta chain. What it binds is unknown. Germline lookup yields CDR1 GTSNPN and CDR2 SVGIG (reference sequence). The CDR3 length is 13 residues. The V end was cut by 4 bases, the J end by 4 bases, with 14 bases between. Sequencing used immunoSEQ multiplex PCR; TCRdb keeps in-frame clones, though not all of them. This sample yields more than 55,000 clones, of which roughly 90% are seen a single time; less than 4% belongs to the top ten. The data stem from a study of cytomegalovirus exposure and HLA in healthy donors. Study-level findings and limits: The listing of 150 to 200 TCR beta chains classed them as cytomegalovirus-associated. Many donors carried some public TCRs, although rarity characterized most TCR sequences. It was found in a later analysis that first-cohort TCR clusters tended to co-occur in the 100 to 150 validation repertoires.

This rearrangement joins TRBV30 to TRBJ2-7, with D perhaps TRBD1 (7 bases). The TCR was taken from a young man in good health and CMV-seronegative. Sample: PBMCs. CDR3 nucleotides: TGTGCCTGGACCGCTCAGGGGGGATACGAGCAGTACTTC. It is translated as CAWTAQGGYEQYF.